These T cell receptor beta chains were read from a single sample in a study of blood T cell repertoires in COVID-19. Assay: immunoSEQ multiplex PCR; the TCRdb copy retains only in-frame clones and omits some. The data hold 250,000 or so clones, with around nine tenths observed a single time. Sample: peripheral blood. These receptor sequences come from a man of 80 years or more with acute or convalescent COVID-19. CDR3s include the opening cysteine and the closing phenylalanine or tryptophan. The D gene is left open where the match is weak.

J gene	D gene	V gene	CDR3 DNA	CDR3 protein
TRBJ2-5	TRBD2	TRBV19	TGTGCCAGTCGACTAGCGGGAGGAGAGACCCAGTACTTC	CASRLAGGETQYF
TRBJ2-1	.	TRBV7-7	TGTGCCAGCAGCTTAGACGGGGGATCCTACAATGAGCAGTTCTTC	CASSLDGGSYNEQFF
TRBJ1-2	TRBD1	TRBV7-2	TGTGCCAGCAGCTTAGTTACAGGGGAGAGGGGATCTGGCTACACCTTC	CASSLVTGERGSGYTF
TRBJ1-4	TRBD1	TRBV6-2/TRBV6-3	TGTGCCAGCAGTGACACAGGGGGCTGGAATGAAAAACTGTTTTTT	CASSDTGGWNEKLFF
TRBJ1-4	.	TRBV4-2	TGTGCCAGCAGCCCCCGTCGGGGGGCTAATGAAAAACTGTTTTTT	CASSPRRGANEKLFF
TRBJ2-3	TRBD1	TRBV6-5	TGTGCCAGCAGGGGACAGGGGGCGACAGATACGCAGTATTTT	CASRGQGATDTQYF
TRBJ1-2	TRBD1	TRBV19	TGTGCCAGTACCCCAAGGACAGGGTACCGTGCGGAGTATGGCTACACCTTC	CASTPRTGYRAEYGYTF
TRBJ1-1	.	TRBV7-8	TGTGCCAGCAGCCGACAGATGAACACTGAAGCTTTCTTT	CASSRQMNTEAFF
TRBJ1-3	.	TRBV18	TGTGCCAGCTCACCAGCAATCACGGGGGGAAACACCATATATTTT	CASSPAITGGNTIYF
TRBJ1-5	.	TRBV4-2	TGTGCCAGCAGCCAAGAGGTAGGGGACACCTATCAGCCCCAGCATTTT	CASSQEVGDTYQPQHF
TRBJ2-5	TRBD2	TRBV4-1	TGCGCCAGCAGCCAAGCTAGCGGGGGTGTGGAGACCCAGTACTTC	CASSQASGGVETQYF
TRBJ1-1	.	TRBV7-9	TGTGCCAGCAGCCAGACAAGTGCTGTGAACACTGAAGCTTTCTTT	CASSQTSAVNTEAFF
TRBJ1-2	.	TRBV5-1	TGCGCCAGCAGTTTGGAAGGGGTAGATGGCTACACCTTC	CASSLEGVDGYTF
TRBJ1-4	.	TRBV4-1	TGCGCCAGCAGCCAAGGAAACAGCCCTAATGAAAAACTGTTTTTT	CASSQGNSPNEKLFF
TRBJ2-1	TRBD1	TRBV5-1	TGCGCCAGCAGCTCCAGGACAGGTTACAATGAGCAGTTCTTC	CASSSRTGYNEQFF
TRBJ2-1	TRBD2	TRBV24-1	TGTGCCACCAGTGATAGGACTAGCGGGGGGGCCCATAATGAGCAGTTCTTC	CATSDRTSGGAHNEQFF
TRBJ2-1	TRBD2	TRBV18	TGTGCCAGCTCACCAAGGACTAGCGGGAGTGGAAATGAGCAGTTCTTC	CASSPRTSGSGNEQFF
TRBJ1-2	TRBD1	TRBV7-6	TGTGCCAGCAGCTTAAGCCAGGGACAGGGGGACTATGGCTACACCTTC	CASSLSQGQGDYGYTF
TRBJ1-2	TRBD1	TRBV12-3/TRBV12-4	TGTGCCAGCGCCCGACAGGGGAGGACTGGCTACACCTTC	CASARQGRTGYTF
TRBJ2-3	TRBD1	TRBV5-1	TGCGCCAGCAGCTTGGAGGGCAGGGGGCGAGTAGATACGCAGTATTTT	CASSLEGRGRVDTQYF